Each of the 10 T cell receptor beta chains below was sequenced from the same sample in a study of technical replicates of blood from a few donors. TCRdb's copy holds only in-frame clones and misses some; the assay was immunoSEQ multiplex PCR. The profile shows roughly 76,000 clones, around 94% of them singletons. The sequencing sample was made of T cells isolated from PBMCs. Receptor source: a human donor in good health.

J is TRBJ1-2 and V is TRBV5-1, with a tentative D call TRBD1 (6 bases). The V end was cut by 5 bases, the J end by 2 bases, with 7 bases between. The CDR3 is 12 residues long. The germline gives CDR1 SGHRS, CDR2 YFSETQ. The CDR3 here is CASSQGNYGYTF. The CDR3 region has the DNA TGCGCCAGCAGTCAGGGGAACTATGGCTACACCTTC. The full variable domain, its missing parts supplied by reference TRBV5-1 and TRBJ1-2, is KAGVTQTPRYLIKTRGQQVTLSCSPISGHRSVSWYQQTPGQGLQFLFEYFSETQRNKGNFPGRFSGRQFSNSRSEMNVSTLELGDSALYLCASSQGNYGYTFGSGTRLTVV.

V gene TRBV13 combines with J gene TRBJ1-1; 7 nucleotides line up with TRBD1. CDR3 length: 12 amino acids. The ends lost 8 bases at V and 4 bases at J; junction bases unmatched: 4. From germline, CDR1 is PRHDT and CDR2 FYEKMQ (reference sequence). CDR3 in amino acids: CASGDSSTEAFF. CDR3 in DNA: TGTGCCAGCGGGGACAGCAGCACTGAAGCTTTCTTT. Based on the CDR3 plus reference TRBV13 and TRBJ1-1, the full variable domain is AAGVIQSPRHLIKEKRETATLKCYPIPRHDTVYWYQQGPGQDPQFLISFYEKMQSDKGSIPDRFSAQQFSDYHSELNMSSLELGDSALYFCASGDSSTEAFFGQGTRLTVV.

The V and J genes are TRBV4-3 and TRBJ2-2; D is perhaps TRBD2 (5 bases). The CDR3 contains 16 residues. Germline V CDR1 and CDR2: LGHNA, YSLEER. V was clipped by 1 base and J by 3 bases, with 12 bases between them. The CDR3 region is CASSQGVEGYTGELFF. CDR3 nucleotide sequence: TGCGCCAGCAGCCAAGGCGTCGAGGGTTACACCGGGGAGCTGTTTTTT.

The genes are TRBV7-9 and TRBJ2-3; the D gene is possibly TRBD2 (5 bases). Germline loops: CDR1 SEHNR, CDR2 FQNEAQ (reference sequence). The CDR3 runs 15 residues. With 5 bases removed from V and 0 bases from J, the gap between germline ends came to 12 bases. CDR3: CASSTPGISTDTQYF. The CDR3, as DNA: TGTGCCAGCAGCACCCCCGGGATCAGCACAGATACGCAGTATTTT.

The chain joins TRBV7-2 to TRBJ2-3; maybe TRBD1 (6 bases). The CDR3 is 14 residues long. Trimming took off 1 base at V and 5 bases at J, with 10 bases between the two ends. Germline V gene sequence: CDR1 SGHTA, CDR2 FQGNSA. Here the CDR3 reads CASSLDLGGDTQYF. CDR3 coding DNA: TGTGCCAGCAGCTTAGATTTAGGGGGAGATACGCAGTATTTT.

The chain is built from TRBV9 and TRBJ2-2; D is unresolved. Germline CDR1 and CDR2: SGDLS and YYNGEE. The length of the CDR3 is 17 residues. With 1 base removed from V and 0 bases from J, the gap between germline ends came to 13 bases. The CDR3 sequence: CASSVYGRNANTGELFF. In DNA, the CDR3 is TGTGCCAGCAGCGTATACGGCAGGAACGCGAACACCGGGGAGCTGTTTTTT. Together with reference TRBV9 and TRBJ2-2, the CDR3 gives the full variable domain: DSGVTQTPKHLITATGQRVTLRCSPRSGDLSVYWYQQSLDQGLQFLIQYYNGEERAKGNILERFSAQQFPDLHSELNLSSLELGDSALYFCASSVYGRNANTGELFFGEGSRLTVL.

V usage is TRBV11-2 and J usage is TRBJ2-7; unclear D gene. CDR3 length: 14 residues. Germline V gene lookup returns CDR1 SGHAT and CDR2 FQNNGV. With 3 bases removed from V and 6 bases from J, the gap between germline ends came to 15 bases. CDR3 nucleotides: TGTGCCAGCAGCTTCGGGTCTACTACCGGCGAGCAGTACTTC. The encoded protein is CASSFGSTTGEQYF. The entire variable domain, with the rest obtained from reference TRBV11-2 and TRBJ2-7, is as follows: EAGVAQSPRYKIIEKRQSVAFWCNPISGHATLYWYQQILGQGPKLLIQFQNNGVVDDSQLPKDRFSAERLKGVDSTLKIQPAKLEDSAVYLCASSFGSTTGEQYFGPGTRLTVT.

The V call is TRBV10-1, the J call TRBJ2-4; 10 bases line up with TRBD2. Looked up from germline, CDR1 is WNHNN and CDR2 is SYGVQD (reference sequence). The V and J ends lost 9 bases and 1 base, in that order; junction bases with no gene match: 6. CDR3 length: 15 amino acids. This chain's CDR3 is CARTSGPPAKNIQYF. Here the CDR3 DNA reads TGCGCCAGGACTAGCGGGCCACCCGCCAAAAACATTCAGTACTTC.

The V call is TRBV6-6, the J call TRBJ2-5; tentative D call: TRBD1 (5 bases). Germline loops: CDR1 MNHNY, CDR2 SVGAGI (reference sequence). V gave up 2 bases and J gave up 6 bases, with 16 bases separating them. The CDR3 runs 15 residues. The CDR3 nucleotides are TGTGCCAGCAGTTACGGGCAGGGTACCAAGAAGACCCAGTACTTC. Translation: CASSYGQGTKKTQYF.

The genes are TRBV7-8 and TRBJ2-3; D ambiguous. Trimming left V 4 bases short and J 1 base short, with 18 bases between. CDR1 SGHVS and CDR2 FQNEAQ come from the germline V gene. This CDR3 has 17 residues. The CDR3 loop reads CASSSRGPSLGTDTQYF. CDR3 DNA: TGTGCCAGCAGCTCCCGTGGCCCCAGTTTGGGCACAGATACGCAGTATTTT.